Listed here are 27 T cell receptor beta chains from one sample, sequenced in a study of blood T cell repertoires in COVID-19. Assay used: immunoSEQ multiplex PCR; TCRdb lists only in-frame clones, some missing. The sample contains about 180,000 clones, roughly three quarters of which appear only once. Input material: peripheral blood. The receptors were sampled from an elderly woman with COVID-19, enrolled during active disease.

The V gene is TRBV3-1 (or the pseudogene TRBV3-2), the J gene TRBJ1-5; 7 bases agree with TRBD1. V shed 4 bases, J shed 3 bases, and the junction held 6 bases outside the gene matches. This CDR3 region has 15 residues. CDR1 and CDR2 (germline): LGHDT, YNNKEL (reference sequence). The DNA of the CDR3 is TGTGCCAGCAGCCTCACCGGGACAGCCAATCAGCCCCAGCATTTT. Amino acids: CASSLTGTANQPQHF.

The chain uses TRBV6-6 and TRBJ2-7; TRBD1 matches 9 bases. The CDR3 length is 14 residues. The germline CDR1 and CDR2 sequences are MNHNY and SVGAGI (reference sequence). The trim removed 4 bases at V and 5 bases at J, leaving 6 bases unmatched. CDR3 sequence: CASSFLDRGHEQYF. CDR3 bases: TGTGCCAGCAGTTTCTTGGACAGGGGCCACGAGCAGTACTTC.

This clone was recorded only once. This chain's CDR3 is CATPRAGSNTGELFF. The CDR3 DNA reads as TGTGCCACCCCTCGTGCAGGGTCGAACACCGGGGAGCTGTTTTTT. V and J are TRBV27 and TRBJ2-2, with D maybe TRBD1 (5 bases). The V end was cut by 10 bases, the J end by 0 bases, with 15 bases between. The germline V gene has CDR1 MNHEY and CDR2 SMNVEV (reference sequence). This CDR3 comprises 15 residues.

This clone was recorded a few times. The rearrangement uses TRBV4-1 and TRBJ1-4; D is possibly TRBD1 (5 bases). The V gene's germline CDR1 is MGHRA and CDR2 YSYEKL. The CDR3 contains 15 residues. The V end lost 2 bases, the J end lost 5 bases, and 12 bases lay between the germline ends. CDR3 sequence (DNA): TGCGCCAGCAGCCAAAGTTGGCGGGGGAATGAAAAACTGTTTTTT. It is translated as CASSQSWRGNEKLFF.

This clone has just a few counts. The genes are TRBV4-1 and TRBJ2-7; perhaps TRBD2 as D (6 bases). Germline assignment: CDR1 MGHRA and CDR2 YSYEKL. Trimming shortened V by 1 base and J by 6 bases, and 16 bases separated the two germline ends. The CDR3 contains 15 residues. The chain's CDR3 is CASSQVLGRQSEQYF. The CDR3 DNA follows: TGCGCCAGCAGCCAAGTACTCGGGAGACAAAGCGAGCAGTACTTC.

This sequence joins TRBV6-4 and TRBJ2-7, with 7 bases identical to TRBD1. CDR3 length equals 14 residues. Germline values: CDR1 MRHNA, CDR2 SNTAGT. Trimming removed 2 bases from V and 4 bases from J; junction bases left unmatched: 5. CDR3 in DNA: TGTGCCAGCAGTGACCAAAGGGGGCAGTACGAGCAGTACTTC. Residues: CASSDQRGQYEQYF.

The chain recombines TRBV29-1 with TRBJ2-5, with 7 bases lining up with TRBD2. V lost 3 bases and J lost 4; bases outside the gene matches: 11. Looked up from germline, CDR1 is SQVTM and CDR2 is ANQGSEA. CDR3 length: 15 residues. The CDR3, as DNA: TGCAGCGTTGAGGGGGGGGAAGTAGAACCAGAGACCCAGTACTTC. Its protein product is CSVEGGEVEPETQYF. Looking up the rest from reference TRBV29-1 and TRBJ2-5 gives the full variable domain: SAVISQKPSRDICQRGTSLTIQCQVDSQVTMMFWYRQQPGQSLTLIATANQGSEATYESGFVIDKFPISRPNLTFSTLTVSNMSPEDSSIYLCSVEGGEVEPETQYFGPGTRLLVL.

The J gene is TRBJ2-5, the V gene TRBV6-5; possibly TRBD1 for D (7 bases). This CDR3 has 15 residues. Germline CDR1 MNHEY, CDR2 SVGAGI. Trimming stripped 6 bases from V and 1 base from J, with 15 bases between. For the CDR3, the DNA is TGTGCCAGCAGGACCCAGGGGGGACCCCAAGAGACCCAGTACTTC. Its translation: CASRTQGGPQETQYF.

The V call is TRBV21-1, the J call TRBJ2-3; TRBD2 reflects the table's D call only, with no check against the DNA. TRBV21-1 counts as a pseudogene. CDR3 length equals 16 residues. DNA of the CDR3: TGTGCCAGCAGCGGGTGGGAGCGGAAGAGCACAGATACGCAGTATTTT. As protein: CASSGWERKSTDTQYF.

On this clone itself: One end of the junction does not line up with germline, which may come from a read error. CDR3 in amino acids: CASSIEGSGYYTEQFF. CDR3 sequence (DNA): TGTGCCAGTAGTATAGAGGGTAGCGGGTATTACACTGAGCAGTTCTTC. The V and J genes are TRBV19 and TRBJ2-1, with TRBD2 matching over 7 bases. This CDR3 has 16 residues. Germline CDR1 reads LNHDA; CDR2 reads SQIVND (reference sequence).

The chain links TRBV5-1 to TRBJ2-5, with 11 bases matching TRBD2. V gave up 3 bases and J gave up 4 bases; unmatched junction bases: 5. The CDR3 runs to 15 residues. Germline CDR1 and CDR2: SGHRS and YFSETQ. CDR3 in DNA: TGCGCCAGCAGCTCCGGGACTAGCGGTATAGAGACCCAGTACTTC. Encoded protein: CASSSGTSGIETQYF.

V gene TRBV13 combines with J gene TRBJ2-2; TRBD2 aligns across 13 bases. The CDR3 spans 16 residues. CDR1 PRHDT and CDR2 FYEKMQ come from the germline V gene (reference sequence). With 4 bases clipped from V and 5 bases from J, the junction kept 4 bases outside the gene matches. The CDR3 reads CASSSTSGRRTGELFF. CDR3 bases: TGTGCCAGCAGCTCGACTAGCGGGAGGCGAACCGGGGAGCTGTTTTTT.

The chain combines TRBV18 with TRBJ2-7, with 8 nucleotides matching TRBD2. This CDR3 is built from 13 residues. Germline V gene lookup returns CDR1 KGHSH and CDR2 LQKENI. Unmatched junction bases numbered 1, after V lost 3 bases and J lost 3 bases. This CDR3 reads CASSPAGGYEQYF. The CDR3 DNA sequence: TGTGCCAGCTCACCGGCGGGGGGCTACGAGCAGTACTTC.

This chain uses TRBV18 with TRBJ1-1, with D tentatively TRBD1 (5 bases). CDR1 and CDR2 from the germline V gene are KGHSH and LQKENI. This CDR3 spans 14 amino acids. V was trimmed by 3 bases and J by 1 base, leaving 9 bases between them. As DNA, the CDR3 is TGTGCCAGCTCACCCGGGACTCAGAACACTGAAGCTTTCTTT. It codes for CASSPGTQNTEAFF.

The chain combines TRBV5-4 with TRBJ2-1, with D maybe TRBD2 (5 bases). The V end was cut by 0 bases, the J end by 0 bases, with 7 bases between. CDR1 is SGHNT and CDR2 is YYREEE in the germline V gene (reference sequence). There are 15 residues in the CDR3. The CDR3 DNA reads TGTGCCAGCAGCTTGGATAGCGCCTCCTACAATGAGCAGTTCTTC. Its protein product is CASSLDSASYNEQFF.

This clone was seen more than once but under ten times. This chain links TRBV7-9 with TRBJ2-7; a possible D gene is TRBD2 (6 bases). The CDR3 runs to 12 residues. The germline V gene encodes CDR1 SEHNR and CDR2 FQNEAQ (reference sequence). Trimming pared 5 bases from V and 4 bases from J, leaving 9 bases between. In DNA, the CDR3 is TGTGCCAGCAGCCGACTAGTTTACGAGCAGTACTTC. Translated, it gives CASSRLVYEQYF.

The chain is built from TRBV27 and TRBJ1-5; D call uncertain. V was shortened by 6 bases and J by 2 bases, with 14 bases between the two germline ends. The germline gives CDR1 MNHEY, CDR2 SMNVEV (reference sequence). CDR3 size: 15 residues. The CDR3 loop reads CASSPFLSGNQPQHF. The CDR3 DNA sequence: TGTGCCAGCAGCCCCTTCTTGAGTGGCAATCAGCCCCAGCATTTT.

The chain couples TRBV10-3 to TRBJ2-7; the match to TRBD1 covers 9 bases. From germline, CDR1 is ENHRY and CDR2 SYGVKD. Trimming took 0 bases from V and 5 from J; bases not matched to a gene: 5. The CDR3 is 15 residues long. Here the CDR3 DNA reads TGTGCCATCAGTGAGTCAATACAGGGGGCGAACGAGCAGTACTTC. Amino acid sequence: CAISESIQGANEQYF.

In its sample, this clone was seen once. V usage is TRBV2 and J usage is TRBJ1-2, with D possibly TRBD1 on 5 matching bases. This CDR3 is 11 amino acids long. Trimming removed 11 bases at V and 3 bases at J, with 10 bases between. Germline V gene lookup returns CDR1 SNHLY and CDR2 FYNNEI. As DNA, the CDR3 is TGTGCCGGGCGGGACTACTATGGCTACACCTTC. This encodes CAGRDYYGYTF. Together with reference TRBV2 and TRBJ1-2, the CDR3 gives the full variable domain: EPEVTQTPSHQVTQMGQEVILRCVPISNHLYFYWYRQILGQKVEFLVSFYNNEISEKSEIFDDQFSVERPDGSNFTLKIRSTKLEDSAMYFCAGRDYYGYTFGSGTRLTVV.

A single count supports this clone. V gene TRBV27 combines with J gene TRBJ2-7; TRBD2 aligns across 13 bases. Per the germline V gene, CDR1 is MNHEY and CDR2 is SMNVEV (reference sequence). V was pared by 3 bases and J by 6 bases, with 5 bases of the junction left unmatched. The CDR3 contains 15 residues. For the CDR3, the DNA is TGTGCCAGCAGTTTGACTAGCGGGAGGCCTCGCGAGCAGTACTTC. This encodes CASSLTSGRPREQYF.

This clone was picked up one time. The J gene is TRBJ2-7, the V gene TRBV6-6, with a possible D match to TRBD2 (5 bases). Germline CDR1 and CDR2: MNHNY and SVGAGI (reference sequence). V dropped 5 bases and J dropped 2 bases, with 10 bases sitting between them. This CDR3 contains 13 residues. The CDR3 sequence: CASSPDLAYEQYF. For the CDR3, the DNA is TGTGCCAGCAGTCCGGACTTAGCCTACGAGCAGTACTTC.

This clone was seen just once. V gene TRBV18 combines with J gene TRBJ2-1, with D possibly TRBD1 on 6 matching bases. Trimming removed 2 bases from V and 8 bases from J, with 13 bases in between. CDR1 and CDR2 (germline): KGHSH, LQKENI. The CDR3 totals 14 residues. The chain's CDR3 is CASSPDPGEHEQFF. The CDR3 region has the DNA TGTGCCAGCTCACCAGATCCAGGGGAGCATGAGCAGTTCTTC.

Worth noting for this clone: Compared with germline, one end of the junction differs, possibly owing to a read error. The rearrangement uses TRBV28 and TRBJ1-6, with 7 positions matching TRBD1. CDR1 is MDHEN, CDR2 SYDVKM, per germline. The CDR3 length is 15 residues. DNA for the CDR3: TGTGCCAGCAGTCCAAGACAGGGCTATAATTCACCCCCCCACTTT. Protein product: CASSPRQGYNSPPHF. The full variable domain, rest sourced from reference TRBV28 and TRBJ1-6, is DVKVTQSSRYLVKRTGEKVFLECVQDMDHENMFWYRQDPGLGLRLIYFSYDVKMKEKGDIPEGYSVSREKKERFSLILESASTNQTSMYLCASSPRQGYNSPPHFGNGTRLTVT.

The chain's CDR3 is CASSRTGGGQPQHF. DNA of the CDR3: TGTGCCAGCAGTCGGACAGGGGGCGGTCAGCCCCAGCATTTT. The chain joins TRBV6-6 to TRBJ1-5, with 11 bases identical to TRBD1. The CDR3 length is 14 residues. Unmatched junction bases numbered 3, after V lost 5 bases and J lost 6 bases. Germline V gene data show CDR1 as MNHNY and CDR2 as SVGAGI (reference sequence).

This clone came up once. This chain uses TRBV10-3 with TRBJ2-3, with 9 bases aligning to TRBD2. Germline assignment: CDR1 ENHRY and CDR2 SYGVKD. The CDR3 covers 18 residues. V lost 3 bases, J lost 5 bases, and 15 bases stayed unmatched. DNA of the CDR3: TGTGCCATCAGTGAAACGACTTACATCGCGGGGGGGGAAGATACGCAGTATTTT. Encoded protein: CAISETTYIAGGEDTQYF.

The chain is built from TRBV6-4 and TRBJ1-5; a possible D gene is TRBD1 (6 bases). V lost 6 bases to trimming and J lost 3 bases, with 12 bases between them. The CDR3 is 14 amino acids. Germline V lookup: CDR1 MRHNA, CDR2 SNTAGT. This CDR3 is CASRGGRSNQPQHF. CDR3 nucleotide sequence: TGTGCCAGCAGGGGGGGGCGGTCCAATCAGCCCCAGCATTTT.

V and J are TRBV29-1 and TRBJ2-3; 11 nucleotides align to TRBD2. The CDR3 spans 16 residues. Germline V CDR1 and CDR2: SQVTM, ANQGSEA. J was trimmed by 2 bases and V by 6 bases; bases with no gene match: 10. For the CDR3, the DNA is TGCAGCGTCGGGACTAGCGGCCGAATGATCACAGATACGCAGTATTTT. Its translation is CSVGTSGRMITDTQYF.